Below, 28 T cell receptor beta chains from the same sample are listed, as sequenced in a study of shared clonotypes between healthy human individuals (dated by TCRdb to 2020 to 2022). The library was produced with the immunoSEQ multiplex PCR assay. TCRdb mirrors the immuneACCESS table, restricted to in-frame sequences. Some clones are absent from its copies; in checked studies, under half trace to an unresolved V gene, and the reason for the others is unknown. This sample holds 2,500,000 or so clones; more than 90% were observed only once. Jointly, the top ten make up under 0.15% of the sample. The specimen sequenced was naive CD4+ T cells sorted from blood. The sample's cell subset or site, from its label and the paper: CD45RA+ positively selected. These TCRs come from a man between 18 and 35 years old in good health.

The gene calls are TRBV6-1 and TRBJ2-3; unclear D gene. The CDR3 consists of 14 residues. V lost 6 bases, J lost 2 bases, and 12 bases lay in between. Germline V lookup: CDR1 MNHNS, CDR2 SASEGT. DNA of the CDR3: TGTGCCAGCAGCCCCTTGCCCACCACAGATACGCAGTATTTT. This codes for CASSPLPTTDTQYF.

The chain carries TRBV9 and TRBJ1-2; D is unclear. The V and J ends lost 3 bases and 5 bases respectively, with 11 bases between them. Germline CDR1 is SGDLS and CDR2 is YYNGEE. This CDR3 spans 13 amino acids. The CDR3 is CASSAQFQYGYTF. As DNA, the CDR3 is TGTGCCAGCAGCGCTCAATTCCAATATGGCTACACCTTC. Filled out from reference TRBV9 and TRBJ1-2, the complete variable domain reads DSGVTQTPKHLITATGQRVTLRCSPRSGDLSVYWYQQSLDQGLQFLIQYYNGEERAKGNILERFSAQQFPDLHSELNLSSLELGDSALYFCASSAQFQYGYTFGSGTRLTVV.

The chain uses TRBV4-3 and TRBJ1-1, with D perhaps matching TRBD1 (6 bases). Germline CDR1 and CDR2: LGHNA and YSLEER. V was clipped by 4 bases and J by 4 bases, with 13 bases between them. This CDR3 region has 14 residues. CDR3 amino acids: CASSLGGGSTEAFF. The CDR3 DNA reads as TGCGCCAGCAGCCTCGGGGGGGGCAGCACTGAAGCTTTCTTT.

CDR3 nucleotides: TGTGCCAGCTCACCCTTGGACACCCTCGGAGGAGGAAAACTGTTTTTT. As protein: CASSPLDTLGGGKLFF. The V and J genes are TRBV18 and TRBJ1-4; TRBD1 might be the D (5 bases). Germline values: CDR1 KGHSH, CDR2 LQKENI. V lost 3 bases, J lost 10 bases, and 21 bases lay in between. CDR3 length: 16 residues.

V and J are TRBV13 and TRBJ2-5; TRBD2 aligns across 11 bases. The CDR3 is 17 amino acids. Germline V CDR1 and CDR2: PRHDT, FYEKMQ (reference sequence). V lost 3 bases and J lost 5; bases outside the gene matches: 11. The CDR3 nucleotides read TGTGCCAGCAGCTTCTTACTAGCGGGGGCCGCGGGGGAGACCCAGTACTTC. Encoded protein: CASSFLLAGAAGETQYF.

The chain uses TRBV28 and TRBJ2-2; D not certain. This CDR3 comprises 16 residues. Trimming removed 1 base from V and 1 base from J, with 10 bases in between. The germline gives CDR1 MDHEN, CDR2 SYDVKM. This CDR3 reads CASSLYPAENTGELFF. The CDR3 DNA reads as TGTGCCAGCAGTTTATACCCGGCTGAGAACACCGGGGAGCTGTTTTTT.

The genes are TRBV5-1 and TRBJ2-3, with 13 positions matching TRBD2. Germline assignment: CDR1 SGHRS and CDR2 YFSETQ. J was trimmed by 0 bases and V by 6 bases; bases with no gene match: 16. The CDR3 extends over 20 amino acids. The CDR3: CASTSSLGTSGTTSTDTQYF. CDR3 sequence (DNA): TGCGCCAGCACCAGTTCTCTCGGGACTAGCGGGACTACTAGCACAGATACGCAGTATTTT.

This clone was recorded only once. V usage is TRBV29-1 and J usage is TRBJ1-4, with 8 bases matching TRBD1. V was clipped by 5 bases and J by 8 bases; unmatched bases: 7. Germline CDR1 SQVTM, CDR2 ANQGSEA. This CDR3 has 13 residues. CDR3 sequence reads: CSVKDREGEKLFF. CDR3 DNA sequence: TGCAGCGTTAAGGACAGGGAAGGCGAAAAACTGTTTTTT.

The chain couples TRBV5-4 to TRBJ1-5; TRBD1 is a possible D gene (6 bases). V dropped 5 bases and J dropped 7 bases, with 10 bases sitting between them. The CDR3 runs to 12 residues. CDR1 SGHNT and CDR2 YYREEE come from the germline V gene (reference sequence). The CDR3 coding sequence is TGTGCCAGCAGGAAACAGGGACAGCCCCAGCATTTT. Residues: CASRKQGQPQHF.

This chain uses TRBV6-5 with TRBJ2-7, with no clear D. This CDR3 has 14 residues. V was clipped by 6 bases and J by 2 bases, with 14 bases between them. Per germline, CDR1 MNHEY and CDR2 SVGAGI. The CDR3 region is CASSSRRPTYEQYF. The DNA for the CDR3 is TGTGCCAGCAGCTCCCGCCGACCTACCTACGAGCAGTACTTC.

The genes are TRBV19 and TRBJ2-6, with 13 bases that match TRBD2. In germline, CDR1 is LNHDA, CDR2 SQIVND (reference sequence). V dropped 7 bases and J dropped 1; count of bases not matched to a gene: 4. The CDR3 spans 17 residues. Here the CDR3 reads CASTLGLAGSGANVLTF. For the CDR3, the DNA is TGTGCCAGTACCCTGGGACTAGCGGGGTCTGGGGCCAACGTCCTGACTTTC.

The rearrangement joins TRBV5-1 to TRBJ1-4, with D unresolved. Per germline, CDR1 SGHRS and CDR2 YFSETQ. This CDR3 spans 16 amino acids. V lost 0 bases and J 4 bases, leaving 13 bases between the germline ends. The CDR3 reads CASSLAGVVGNEKLFF. The DNA of the CDR3 is TGCGCCAGCAGCTTGGCCGGGGTCGTGGGTAATGAAAAACTGTTTTTT.

This clone was detected only once. The same CDR3 is also encoded by other DNA sequences in this sample. The V gene is TRBV20-1, the J gene TRBJ2-5; no clear D gene. Looked up from germline, CDR1 is DFQATT and CDR2 is SNEGSKA (reference sequence). Between the trimmed V and J ends, which lost 6 bases and 2 bases, there was a span of 4 bases. This CDR3 has 10 residues. The CDR3 DNA reads as TGCAGTGCCAAACAAGAGACCCAGTACTTC. Protein product: CSAKQETQYF.

This chain uses TRBV6-1 with TRBJ1-5; 8 bases match TRBD1. V shed 7 bases, J shed 7 bases, and the junction held 6 bases outside the gene matches. This CDR3 comprises 13 residues. Germline V lookup: CDR1 MNHNS, CDR2 SASEGT. The CDR3, as DNA: TGTGCCAGCATAGACAGGGGAGGGCAGCCCCAGCATTTT. Amino acid sequence: CASIDRGGQPQHF.

This clone was found a few times. The chain links TRBV29-1 to TRBJ1-4, with D perhaps TRBD1 (6 bases). V dropped 3 bases and J dropped 7 bases, with 12 bases sitting between them. From germline, CDR1 is SQVTM and CDR2 ANQGSEA. The CDR3 totals 13 residues. CDR3 coding DNA: TGCAGCGTTGAGTGGACAGTAGGTGAAAAACTGTTTTTT. It codes for CSVEWTVGEKLFF.

The rearrangement links TRBV15 to TRBJ2-2; 10 bases are a match to TRBD2. CDR1 and CDR2 from the germline V gene are LNHNV and YYDKDF (reference sequence). The CDR3 runs 18 residues. J was trimmed by 0 bases and V by 4 bases; bases with no gene match: 8. The CDR3: CATSIKRGGSANTGELFF. In DNA form, the CDR3 reads TGTGCCACCAGCATTAAGCGGGGGGGTAGCGCGAACACCGGGGAGCTGTTTTTT.

About this clone: Other DNA sequences in the same sample also yield this CDR3. The chain has TRBV18 and TRBJ2-1, with 7 bases lining up with TRBD2. The CDR3 is 16 residues long. The germline V gene has CDR1 KGHSH and CDR2 LQKENI. Trimming at V came to 6 bases and at J to 0 bases, leaving 8 bases not matched to a gene. The DNA of the CDR3 is TGTGCCAGCTCGCCAACGCTAGCGGACTCCTACAATGAGCAGTTCTTC. It encodes CASSPTLADSYNEQFF.

V gene TRBV19 combines with J gene TRBJ1-2, with 7 positions matching TRBD1. Trimming removed 1 base from V and 0 bases from J; junction bases left unmatched: 2. The CDR3 has 15 amino acids. CDR1 LNHDA and CDR2 SQIVND come from the germline V gene (reference sequence). CDR3 sequence: CASSIGTGPNYGYTF. The CDR3, as DNA: TGTGCCAGTAGTATAGGGACAGGCCCTAACTATGGCTACACCTTC.

V gene TRBV19 combines with J gene TRBJ1-1, with D perhaps matching TRBD1 (5 bases). With 6 bases removed from V and 4 bases from J, the gap between germline ends came to 15 bases. CDR3 size: 14 residues. Looked up from germline, CDR1 is LNHDA and CDR2 is SQIVND (reference sequence). The chain's CDR3 is CASRITGGGTEAFF. In DNA form, the CDR3 reads TGTGCCAGTAGGATCACGGGGGGAGGCACTGAAGCTTTCTTT.

The V and J genes are TRBV27 and TRBJ1-2, with D maybe TRBD1 (6 bases). The germline CDR1 and CDR2 sequences are MNHEY and SMNVEV (reference sequence). Trimming stripped 4 bases from V and 2 bases from J, with 11 bases between. There are 14 residues in the CDR3. The CDR3 reads CASSSRDTNYGYTF. CDR3 nucleotide sequence: TGTGCCAGCAGTTCCCGGGACACAAACTATGGCTACACCTTC.

The chain combines TRBV7-6 with TRBJ2-2, with D possibly being TRBD1 (5 bases). There are 17 residues in the CDR3. The V and J ends lost 1 base and 1 base respectively, with 13 bases between them. Germline V gene lookup returns CDR1 SGHVS and CDR2 FNYEAQ. The DNA for the CDR3 is TGTGCCAGCAGCTTAGAGCCCAGGGTATGGAACACCGGGGAGCTGTTTTTT. It codes for CASSLEPRVWNTGELFF.

The chain uses TRBV5-4 and TRBJ2-3, with D possibly TRBD1 on 5 matching bases. Trimming removed 3 bases at V and 5 bases at J, with 13 bases between. The germline V gene has CDR1 SGHNT and CDR2 YYREEE (reference sequence). The CDR3 is 14 amino acids. DNA of the CDR3: TGTGCCAGCAGCTACAGGTACCAGGGAGATACGCAGTATTTT. Amino acid sequence: CASSYRYQGDTQYF.

The chain uses TRBV6-1 and TRBJ1-1; D uncertain. The CDR3 spans 10 residues. V lost 9 bases and J lost 4, with 6 bases in between. The germline V gene encodes CDR1 MNHNS and CDR2 SASEGT. The CDR3 here is CASSATEAFF. The CDR3 bases are TGTGCCAGTTCGGCCACTGAAGCTTTCTTT.

DNA for the CDR3: TGCAGCGTTGCTACTAGCGGGAGGCGCCTTAGCACAGATACGCAGTATTTT. Its protein product is CSVATSGRRLSTDTQYF. The chain recombines TRBV29-1 with TRBJ2-3, with 12 positions matching TRBD2. Germline V gene lookup returns CDR1 SQVTM and CDR2 ANQGSEA. The length of the CDR3 is 17 residues. J gave up 0 bases and V 4 bases, and 8 bases lay outside the gene matches.

The rearrangement uses TRBV7-2 and TRBJ2-6, with 9 bases matching TRBD1. The CDR3 extends over 17 amino acids. The germline V gene encodes CDR1 SGHTA and CDR2 FQGNSA. Trimming at V came to 5 bases and at J to 1 base, leaving 6 bases not matched to a gene. CDR3 DNA sequence: TGTGCCAGCAGCCAGCAGACAGGGGGATCTGGGGCCAACGTCCTGACTTTC. Protein: CASSQQTGGSGANVLTF.

CDR3 in amino acids: CATPGTSQATGELFF. CDR3 sequence (DNA): TGTGCCACCCCCGGGACTAGCCAAGCCACCGGGGAGCTGTTTTTT. The gene calls are TRBV6-5 and TRBJ2-2; TRBD2 aligns across 9 bases. The CDR3 extends over 15 amino acids. J lost 4 bases, V lost 10 bases, and 10 bases had no gene match. The germline V gene encodes CDR1 MNHEY and CDR2 SVGAGI.

The chain has TRBV11-2 and TRBJ2-5, with D possibly matching TRBD2 (5 bases). The germline V gene has CDR1 SGHAT and CDR2 FQNNGV. V was shortened by 5 bases and J by 6 bases, with 13 bases between the two germline ends. This CDR3 contains 13 residues. The DNA of the CDR3 is TGTGCCAGCAGCCCCCGTCGGGGAAAGACCCAGTACTTC. Translated: CASSPRRGKTQYF.

The chain recombines TRBV5-1 with TRBJ1-1; D is uncertain. The V gene's germline CDR1 is SGHRS and CDR2 YFSETQ. Trimming left V 0 bases short and J 5 bases short, with 17 bases between. The CDR3 consists of 16 residues. CDR3 DNA sequence: TGCGCCAGCAGCTTGGATCCCCTCAGAACAACTACTGAAGCTTTCTTT. Protein: CASSLDPLRTTTEAFF.